This entry is about one T cell receptor beta chain. This sample stems from a study of blood T cell repertoires in COVID-19. Turning to the study itself: Sites in the United States, Italy and Spain provided acute and convalescent COVID-19 samples. In each case, the material was cDNA or gDNA derived from T cells, B-cell-depleted T cells, or PBMCs.

Using immunoSEQ multiplex PCR, the repertoire was profiled, and TCRdb retains in-frame clones only, with some absent. This table holds over 200,000 clones, about nine tenths found once. The CDR3 spans 17 residues. The germline CDR1 and CDR2 sequences are LGHDT and YNNKEL (reference sequence). Germline trimming cut 0 bases from V and 7 bases from J; bases unmatched to any gene: 12. Categorization into cohorts depended on clinical history that participants reported. The TCR comes from a man in his late teens or twenties who had recovered from COVID-19. The chain links TRBV3-1 (or the pseudogene TRBV3-2) to TRBJ2-1; TRBD1 agrees at 7 bases. The sample consisted of PBMCs or T cells enriched from blood (not recorded which). CDR3 in amino acids: CASSQDFRTGLPNEQFF. The DNA of the CDR3 is TGTGCCAGCAGCCAAGACTTCAGGACAGGCCTCCCGAATGAGCAGTTCTTC.